These 23 T cell receptor beta chains came from one sample sequenced in a study of blood T cell repertoires in COVID-19 (dated by TCRdb to the early 2020s). The protocol used for the library was the immunoSEQ multiplex PCR assay. TCRdb retrieved this table from immuneACCESS and kept in-frame rearrangements only. Not all clones are present; in checked studies, unresolved V genes account for under half, and no reason is known for the remainder. A total of about 210,000 clones appear in this sample, roughly 84% of them only once. The ten top clones hold 7.2% of the sample. The specimen sequenced was PBMCs or T cells enriched from blood (not recorded which). These receptors were obtained from a man between 25 and 39 years old in a cohort exposed to, infected with or recovered from COVID-19 (not recorded which).

The chain links TRBV28 to TRBJ2-1, with TRBD1 identical over 7 bases. The germline gives CDR1 MDHEN, CDR2 SYDVKM. The CDR3 has 16 amino acids. V lost 1 base, J lost 5 bases, and 8 bases stayed unmatched. The CDR3 spells CASSLSWGQTDNEQFF. The CDR3 nucleotides are TGTGCCAGCAGTTTATCGTGGGGACAGACCGACAATGAGCAGTTCTTC.

The chain employs TRBV25-1 and TRBJ2-3, with 8 bases that match TRBD1. This CDR3 contains 15 residues. V was clipped by 0 bases and J by 7 bases; unmatched bases: 6. Germline V gene data show CDR1 as MGHDK and CDR2 as SYGVNS. CDR3 amino acids: CASSEYGTGAYTQYF. Written as DNA, the CDR3 is TGTGCCAGCAGTGAATATGGGACAGGAGCTTATACGCAGTATTTT.

This clone has more than one count but fewer than ten. The CDR3 sequence is CASTQTGHYEQYF. The CDR3 nucleotides read TGTGCCAGCACTCAAACAGGACACTACGAGCAGTACTTC. This chain uses TRBV25-1 with TRBJ2-7; possible D gene TRBD1, 5 bases. V was cut by 7 bases and J by 3 bases, with 13 bases left in between. Germline-derived CDR1 and CDR2 are MGHDK and SYGVNS. CDR3 length: 13 residues.

This rearrangement joins TRBV6-5 to TRBJ2-5; D unclear. The CDR3 covers 13 residues. Looked up from germline, CDR1 is MNHEY and CDR2 is SVGAGI. Trimming took 6 bases from V and 4 from J, leaving 12 bases between them. The CDR3 DNA reads TGTGCCAGCAGCCGCAGGATTTTAGAGACCCAGTACTTC. This translates into CASSRRILETQYF.

The table lists this clone with a few counts. The V call is TRBV19, the J call TRBJ1-6; no definite D call. The CDR3 runs to 13 residues. V was trimmed by 7 bases and J by 4 bases, leaving 8 bases between them. The germline CDR1 and CDR2 sequences are LNHDA and SQIVND (reference sequence). For the CDR3, the DNA is TGTGCCAGTAAGCGGGCGTATAATTCACCCCTCCACTTT. Its protein is CASKRAYNSPLHF.

The J gene is TRBJ2-1, the V gene TRBV7-3; TRBD1 might be the D (5 bases). Germline-derived CDR1 and CDR2 are SGHTA and FQGTGA. Trimming took off 5 bases at V and 0 bases at J, with 11 bases between the two ends. The CDR3 runs 15 residues. DNA of the CDR3: TGTGCCAGCAGCCCTACAGGTGACTCCTACAATGAGCAGTTCTTC. Amino acid sequence: CASSPTGDSYNEQFF.

The CDR3 sequence: CASSLGQPQETQYF. The CDR3, as DNA: TGCGCCAGCAGCTTGGGACAGCCTCAAGAGACCCAGTACTTC. The chain joins TRBV5-1 to TRBJ2-5; D may be TRBD1 (5 bases). Trimming removed 0 bases at V and 2 bases at J, with 8 bases between. Germline V gene lookup returns CDR1 SGHRS and CDR2 YFSETQ. The CDR3 is made up of 14 amino acids.

The chain carries TRBV28 and TRBJ2-1; 11 bases are shared with TRBD2. CDR1 is MDHEN, CDR2 SYDVKM, per germline. The CDR3 runs to 16 residues. The V segment lost 5 bases and the J segment 5 bases; nucleotides outside the gene matches: 8. The CDR3 DNA follows: TGTGCCAGCAGTCCTTCCGGACTAGCGGGCAACAATGAGCAGTTCTTC. Translating gives CASSPSGLAGNNEQFF.

The V gene is TRBV7-9, the J gene TRBJ2-7; TRBD2 matches at 7 bases. The ends lost 6 bases at V and 3 bases at J; junction bases unmatched: 11. The CDR3 contains 15 residues. CDR1 is SEHNR, CDR2 FQNEAQ, per germline (reference sequence). The CDR3 is CASSPLAANDYEQYF. In nucleotides, the CDR3 is TGTGCCAGCAGTCCTCTAGCGGCAAATGACTACGAGCAGTACTTC.

The chain employs TRBV12-3 or TRBV12-4 and TRBJ2-7; perhaps TRBD1 as D (5 bases). The V end lost 3 bases, the J end lost 3 bases, and 6 bases lay between the germline ends. There are 12 residues in the CDR3. CDR3 nucleotide sequence: TGTGCCAGCAGTTTGGACATCTACGAGCAGTACTTC. Amino acids: CASSLDIYEQYF.

This clone was detected a few times. The chain employs TRBV28 and TRBJ2-1; TRBD2 agrees at 16 bases. Germline CDR1 reads MDHEN; CDR2 reads SYDVKM. V lost 4 bases to trimming and J lost 3 bases; unmatched junction nucleotides: 9. CDR3 length equals 19 residues. The CDR3 nucleotides are TGTGCCAGCAGTTACCCCGGGACTAGCGGGAGGGCGTACTACAATGAGCAGTTCTTC. It yields the protein CASSYPGTSGRAYYNEQFF. Full variable domain (missing parts from reference TRBV28 and TRBJ2-1): DVKVTQSSRYLVKRTGEKVFLECVQDMDHENMFWYRQDPGLGLRLIYFSYDVKMKEKGDIPEGYSVSREKKERFSLILESASTNQTSMYLCASSYPGTSGRAYYNEQFFGPGTRLTVL.

The chain combines TRBV2 with TRBJ2-7; TRBD1 matches at 8 bases. Germline V CDR1 and CDR2: SNHLY, FYNNEI. This CDR3 has 17 residues. The junction had 16 bases not matched to a gene; V was cut back by 3 bases and J by 6 bases. The CDR3 sequence is CASSEAGGLAQPGEQYF. For the CDR3, the DNA is TGTGCCAGCAGTGAGGCAGGGGGCCTGGCCCAACCCGGCGAGCAGTACTTC.

The J gene is TRBJ1-6, the V gene TRBV27; D is possibly TRBD1 (5 bases). The V gene lost 5 bases and the J gene lost 13 bases, with 12 bases spanning the gap. CDR3 size: 12 residues. Germline V CDR1 and CDR2: MNHEY, SMNVEV (reference sequence). The CDR3 sequence is CASSPPRGPLHF. The CDR3 nucleotides are TGTGCCAGCAGTCCCCCCCGGGGGCCCCTCCACTTT.

The V and J genes are TRBV6-2 or TRBV6-3 and TRBJ1-5; the match to TRBD1 covers 9 bases. Germline V lookup: CDR1 MNHEY, CDR2 SVGEGT. CDR3 size: 15 residues. The trim removed 4 bases at V and 3 bases at J, leaving 4 bases unmatched. The DNA for the CDR3 is TGTGCCAGCAGTTTGGACAGGGGAGACAATCAGCCCCAGCATTTT. Protein: CASSLDRGDNQPQHF.

V gene TRBV6-2 or TRBV6-3 combines with J gene TRBJ2-5, with TRBD2 identical over 10 bases. This CDR3 contains 18 residues. The ends lost 0 bases at V and 0 bases at J; junction bases unmatched: 7. Germline-derived CDR1 and CDR2 are MNHEY and SVGEGT. The chain's CDR3 is CASSYSPRLAGDQETQYF. In DNA form, the CDR3 reads TGTGCCAGCAGTTACTCCCCTAGGCTAGCGGGGGACCAAGAGACCCAGTACTTC.

This sequence joins TRBV4-1 and TRBJ1-1; D uncertain. Trimming stripped 4 bases from V and 1 base from J, with 4 bases between. Germline V gives CDR1 MGHRA, CDR2 YSYEKL. The CDR3 has 12 amino acids. In DNA, the CDR3 is TGCGCCAGCAGCCCAGGGAACACTGAAGCTTTCTTT. Protein product: CASSPGNTEAFF.

This clone was detected once. This chain uses TRBV6-1 with TRBJ2-6; 7 nucleotides agree with TRBD1. Trimming cost V 1 base and J 0 bases; bases outside gene matches: 6. This CDR3 is 18 amino acids long. The germline gives CDR1 MNHNS, CDR2 SASEGT. CDR3 sequence reads: CASSEERDRSSGANVLTF. The CDR3 DNA is TGTGCCAGCAGTGAAGAGAGGGACAGAAGCTCTGGGGCCAACGTCCTGACTTTC.

The chain carries TRBV4-1 and TRBJ2-1; D gene unclear. V was pared by 0 bases and J by 5 bases, with 8 bases between. Germline loops: CDR1 MGHRA, CDR2 YSYEKL. This CDR3 is built from 14 residues. As DNA, the CDR3 is TGCGCCAGCAGCCAAGAAGCGACCGACAATGAGCAGTTCTTC. This codes for CASSQEATDNEQFF.

The rearrangement uses TRBV11-3 and TRBJ1-6; maybe TRBD1 (5 bases). The length of the CDR3 is 18 residues. CDR1 is SGHNT, CDR2 YENEEA, per germline. Trimming removed 5 bases from V and 7 bases from J, with 24 bases in between. CDR3 DNA: TGTGCCAGCAGCCCCCTAACCCCCTTGGGACTTACAAATTCACCCCTCCACTTT. Translating it yields CASSPLTPLGLTNSPLHF.

V and J are TRBV5-1 and TRBJ1-1; D not certain. CDR3 length: 15 residues. CDR1 is SGHRS, CDR2 YFSETQ, per germline. Between the trimmed V and J ends, which lost 0 bases and 0 bases, there was a span of 9 bases. The CDR3 loop is CASSLDVSMNTEAFF. The CDR3 coding sequence is TGCGCCAGCAGCTTGGACGTCAGTATGAACACTGAAGCTTTCTTT.

The rearrangement links TRBV11-2 to TRBJ2-7; TRBD2 matches at 11 bases. Germline trimming cut 3 bases from V and 1 base from J; bases unmatched to any gene: 14. CDR1 is SGHAT, CDR2 FQNNGV, per germline. The CDR3 runs 19 residues. CDR3 nucleotide sequence: TGTGCCAGCAGCTTTAAGGAAACTAGCGGGAGCTTTCTTTCCTACGAGCAGTACTTC. Translated, it gives CASSFKETSGSFLSYEQYF.

This clone was counted only a few times. The chain employs TRBV11-2 and TRBJ2-1; TRBD1 might be the D (6 bases). The CDR3 runs to 17 residues. The ends were cut back, 0 bases at V and 3 bases at J, with 15 bases in the middle. Germline V gene sequence: CDR1 SGHAT, CDR2 FQNNGV. In DNA form, the CDR3 reads TGTGCCAGCAGCTTAGATGTCGGACAGTACCTCTACAATGAGCAGTTCTTC. This encodes CASSLDVGQYLYNEQFF.

The rearrangement joins TRBV29-1 to TRBJ2-1; 9 nucleotides align to TRBD2. V shed 8 bases, J shed 0 bases, and the junction held 14 bases outside the gene matches. The CDR3 runs to 17 residues. Germline values: CDR1 SQVTM, CDR2 ANQGSEA. The chain's CDR3 is CSSRWAGGMSSYNEQFF. DNA of the CDR3: TGCAGCTCCCGGTGGGCGGGAGGGATGAGCTCCTACAATGAGCAGTTCTTC.